One sample yielded the 14 T cell receptor beta chains listed below, sequenced in a study of T cells expressing NK-cell markers (dated by TCRdb to about 2020). The library was generated by 5' RACE. For sequencing, an Illumina HiSeq 2000 was employed. The reads, reprocessed by TCRdb, yield one row per CDR3 protein sequence and no DNA. The record for this sample contains 300,000 to 450,000 distinct CDR3 sequences. The ten most abundant clones make up around 5% of the sample. Sequencing was done on a sample of blood T cells: a sorted CD56 or NKG2C T cell subset, CD4+ or CD8+ T cells, or bulk PBMC T cells (not recorded which). Source of these receptors: a man aged 18-69 years in good health.

The J gene is TRBJ1-5, the V gene TRBV12-3 or TRBV12-4; the TCRdb D gene call, TRBD1, has no DNA to confirm it. The CDR3 contains 15 residues. CDR3 loop: CASSLYRGRDQPQHF.

The gene calls are TRBV7-2 and TRBJ1-2; TCRdb's D call, TRBD1, is unchecked because there is no DNA. The CDR3 runs to 13 residues. Germline V lookup: CDR1 SGHTA, CDR2 FQGNSA. CDR3 region: CATQAGGNYGYTF.

The chain uses TRBV6-5 and TRBJ2-7; the D call of TRBD1 rests on TCRdb alone, since no DNA is present to check it. This CDR3 comprises 18 residues. The V gene's germline CDR1 is MNHEY and CDR2 SVGAGI. The CDR3 is CASSYRTSGTGVTYEQYF.

This chain links TRBV12-5 with TRBJ2-7; the TRBD1 assignment by TCRdb is unverifiable without DNA. In germline, CDR1 is LGHNT, CDR2 FRNRAP. The CDR3 loop spans 15 amino acids. This chain's CDR3 is CASGLTGGPLYEQYF.

This sequence joins TRBV7-2 and TRBJ2-1; the TCRdb D gene call, TRBD2, has no DNA to confirm it. Germline CDR1 SGHTA, CDR2 FQGNSA. The CDR3 totals 16 residues. The chain's CDR3 is CASSYTPGTSGAEQFF.

The rearrangement links TRBV7-7 to TRBJ2-5; TCRdb designates TRBD1, a call that cannot be tested without DNA. The CDR3 has 16 amino acids. Germline V lookup: CDR1 SSHAT, CDR2 FNYEAQ (reference sequence). CDR3 sequence reads: CASINYISGGQETQYF.

The chain recombines TRBV5-1 with TRBJ1-1; with no DNA, the TCRdb D assignment of TRBD1 cannot be verified. CDR3 length: 15 residues. Germline values: CDR1 SGHRS, CDR2 YFSETQ. The CDR3 loop is CASSTGQGGNTEAFF.

This rearrangement joins TRBV5-1 to TRBJ2-7; as DNA is missing, the TRBD1 call by TCRdb cannot be tested. Germline loops: CDR1 SGHRS, CDR2 YFSETQ. The CDR3 is made up of 14 amino acids. CDR3 residues: CASAPPFGPYEQYF.

The chain employs TRBV6-1 and TRBJ2-1; TCRdb's assignment of TRBD1 cannot be checked, as there is no DNA. CDR1 and CDR2 from the germline V gene are MNHNS and SASEGT. The CDR3 loop spans 15 amino acids. The CDR3 is CASRRTDRTYNEQFF.

V usage is TRBV25-1 and J usage is TRBJ2-5. The CDR3 covers 15 residues. Germline V lookup: CDR1 MGHDK, CDR2 SYGVNS. The CDR3 reads CASSEWSGNQETQYF. The full variable domain, rest sourced from reference TRBV25-1 and TRBJ2-5, is EADIYQTPRYLVIGTGKKITLECSQTMGHDKMYWYQQDPGMELHLIHYSYGVNSTEKGDLSSESTVSRIRTEHFPLTLESARPSHTSQYLCASSEWSGNQETQYFGPGTRLLVL.

The chain links TRBV7-9 to TRBJ1-1. This CDR3 has 15 amino acids. Germline lookup yields CDR1 SEHNR and CDR2 FQNEAQ (reference sequence). The CDR3 is CASSRSERGNTEAFF.

The chain combines TRBV5-4 with TRBJ2-1; TCRdb designates TRBD1, a call that cannot be tested without DNA. Germline CDR1 reads SGHNT; CDR2 reads YYREEE (reference sequence). The CDR3 runs to 16 residues. CDR3 amino acids: CASSLMGTPSYNEQFF.

This chain links TRBV28 with TRBJ2-1; TCRdb designates TRBD1, a call that cannot be tested without DNA. The CDR3 runs to 14 residues. Germline loops: CDR1 MDHEN, CDR2 SYDVKM. CDR3 protein: CASSQRTGFNEQFF.

The chain uses TRBV5-6 and TRBJ1-1; lacking DNA, the TRBD1 call made by TCRdb goes unchecked. The CDR3 length is 15 residues. The germline V gene has CDR1 SGHDT and CDR2 YYEEEE. CDR3 protein: CASSRIGTGGTEAFF.